Included here is one TCR beta chain sequence, with context. Its antigen is not known. Cultured CD4+ T cell DNA underwent sequencing with the Oncomine TCR Beta short-read assay. Cultured CD4+ T cells were the source of extracted genomic DNA. One entry per CDR3 protein, called by TCRdb with MiXCR from the PCR reads. The sample holds under 20,000 distinct CDR3 sequences, roughly 43% seen once. This entry comes from a study of vaccination and CD4 T cells after COVID-19. For the study at large: Nasal swab PCR detected SARS-CoV-2 in convalescent patients; eight to ten had mild disease, one severe. The authors used overlapping spike peptides from SARS-CoV-2, HCoV-NL63, HCoV-OC43 and HCoV-229E to stimulate cells.

Described treatment: approximately 10-day PBMC culture with coronavirus spike peptide pools or control peptides (ViraFEST assay). This CDR3 region has 15 residues. With V trimmed by 2 bases and J by 7 bases, 8 bases remained unmatched. The germline V gene encodes CDR1 LNHDA and CDR2 SQIVND (reference sequence). The chain links TRBV19 to TRBJ1-5; 7 bases agree with TRBD1. This TCR came from a human donor who had recovered from COVID-19. The sequences come from CD4+ T cells from blood, cultured in vitro, collected before SARS-CoV-2 vaccination. The CDR3 reads CASSISSGGDQPQHF. CDR3 sequence (DNA): TGTGCCAGTAGTATAAGTTCAGGGGGTGACCAGCCCCAGCATTTT.